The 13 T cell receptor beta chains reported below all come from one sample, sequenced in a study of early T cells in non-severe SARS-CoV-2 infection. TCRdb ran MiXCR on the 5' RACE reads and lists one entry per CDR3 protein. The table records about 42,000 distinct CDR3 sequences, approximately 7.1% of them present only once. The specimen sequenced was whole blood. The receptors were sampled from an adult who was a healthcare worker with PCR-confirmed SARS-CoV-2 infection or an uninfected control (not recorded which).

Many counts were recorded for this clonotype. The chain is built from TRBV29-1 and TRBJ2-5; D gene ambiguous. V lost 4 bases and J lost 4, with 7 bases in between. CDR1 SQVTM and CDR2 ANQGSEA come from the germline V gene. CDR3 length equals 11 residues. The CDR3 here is CSVVRVETQYF. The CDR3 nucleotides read TGCAGCGTTGTCCGGGTAGAGACCCAGTACTTC.

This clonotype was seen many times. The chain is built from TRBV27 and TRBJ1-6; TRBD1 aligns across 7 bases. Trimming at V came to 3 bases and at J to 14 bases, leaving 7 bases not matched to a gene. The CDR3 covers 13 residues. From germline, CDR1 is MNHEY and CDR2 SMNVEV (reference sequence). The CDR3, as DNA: TGTGCCAGCAGTTTTGAGGGGGCTGCTTCCCTCCACTTT. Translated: CASSFEGAASLHF.

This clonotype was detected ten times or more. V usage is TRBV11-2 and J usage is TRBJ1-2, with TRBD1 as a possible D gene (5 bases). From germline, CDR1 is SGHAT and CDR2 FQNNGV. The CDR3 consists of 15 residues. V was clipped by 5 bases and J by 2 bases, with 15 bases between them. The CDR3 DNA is TGTGCCAGCAGCCCAAATTGGGAGGGGAACTATGGCTACACCTTC. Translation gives CASSPNWEGNYGYTF.

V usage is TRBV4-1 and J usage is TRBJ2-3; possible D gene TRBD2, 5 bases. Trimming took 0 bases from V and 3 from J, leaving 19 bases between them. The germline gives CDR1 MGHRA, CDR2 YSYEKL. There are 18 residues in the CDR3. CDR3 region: CASSQDLRAQRGTDTQYF. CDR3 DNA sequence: TGCGCCAGCAGCCAAGATTTAAGGGCACAAAGAGGGACAGATACGCAGTATTTT.

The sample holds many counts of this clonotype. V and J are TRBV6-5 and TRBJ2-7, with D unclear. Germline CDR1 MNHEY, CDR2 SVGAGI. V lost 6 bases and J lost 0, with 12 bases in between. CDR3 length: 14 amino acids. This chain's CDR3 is CASRPGGSSYEQYF. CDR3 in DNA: TGTGCCAGCAGACCCGGCGGTAGCTCCTACGAGCAGTACTTC.

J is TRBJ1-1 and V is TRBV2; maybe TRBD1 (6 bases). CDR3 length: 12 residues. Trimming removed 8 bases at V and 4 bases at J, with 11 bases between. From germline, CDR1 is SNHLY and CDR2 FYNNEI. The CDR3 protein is CASLGGATEAFF. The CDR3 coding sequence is TGTGCCAGCCTCGGGGGGGCCACTGAAGCTTTCTTT.

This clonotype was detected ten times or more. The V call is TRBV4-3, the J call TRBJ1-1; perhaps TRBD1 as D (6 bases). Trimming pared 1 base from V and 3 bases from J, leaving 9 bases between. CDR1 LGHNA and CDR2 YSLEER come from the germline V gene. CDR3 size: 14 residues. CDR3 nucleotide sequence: TGCGCCAGCAGCCAAGTAGGGGGTCACACTGAAGCTTTCTTT. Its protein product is CASSQVGGHTEAFF.

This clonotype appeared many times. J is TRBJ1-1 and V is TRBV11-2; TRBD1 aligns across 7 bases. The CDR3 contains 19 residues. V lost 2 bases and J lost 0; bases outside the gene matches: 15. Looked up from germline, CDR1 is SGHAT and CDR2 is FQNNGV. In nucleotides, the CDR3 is TGTGCCAGCAGCTTAAGGCGGCAGGGGGGTACTAGGGTGAACACTGAAGCTTTCTTT. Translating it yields CASSLRRQGGTRVNTEAFF.

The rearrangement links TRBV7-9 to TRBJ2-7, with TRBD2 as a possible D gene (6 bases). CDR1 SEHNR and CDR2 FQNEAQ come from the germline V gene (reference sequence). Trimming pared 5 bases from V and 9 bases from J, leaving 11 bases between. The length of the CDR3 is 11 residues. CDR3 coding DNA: TGTGCCAGCAGCGGGACGGGACTGCAGTACTTC. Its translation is CASSGTGLQYF.

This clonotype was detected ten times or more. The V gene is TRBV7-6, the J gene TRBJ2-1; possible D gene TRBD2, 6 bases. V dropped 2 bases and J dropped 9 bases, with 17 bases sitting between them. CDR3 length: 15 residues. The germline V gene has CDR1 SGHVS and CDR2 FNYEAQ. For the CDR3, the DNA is TGTGCCAGCAGCTTAAAGGGCGGGGAGGTTGGTGAGCAGTTCTTC. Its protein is CASSLKGGEVGEQFF. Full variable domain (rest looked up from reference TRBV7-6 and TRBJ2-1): GAGVSQSPRYKVTKRGQDVALRCDPISGHVSLYWYRQALGQGPEFLTYFNYEAQQDKSGLPNDRFSAERPEGSISTLTIQRTEQRDSAMYRCASSLKGGEVGEQFFGPGTRLTVL.

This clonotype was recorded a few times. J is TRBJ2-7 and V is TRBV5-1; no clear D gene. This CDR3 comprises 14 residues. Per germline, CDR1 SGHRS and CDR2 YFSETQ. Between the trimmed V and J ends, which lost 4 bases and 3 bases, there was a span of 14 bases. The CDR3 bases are TGCGCCAGCAGCACGGACGGGCAAAGCTACGAGCAGTACTTC. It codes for CASSTDGQSYEQYF. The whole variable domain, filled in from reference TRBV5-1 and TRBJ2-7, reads KAGVTQTPRYLIKTRGQQVTLSCSPISGHRSVSWYQQTPGQGLQFLFEYFSETQRNKGNFPGRFSGRQFSNSRSEMNVSTLELGDSALYLCASSTDGQSYEQYFGPGTRLTVT.

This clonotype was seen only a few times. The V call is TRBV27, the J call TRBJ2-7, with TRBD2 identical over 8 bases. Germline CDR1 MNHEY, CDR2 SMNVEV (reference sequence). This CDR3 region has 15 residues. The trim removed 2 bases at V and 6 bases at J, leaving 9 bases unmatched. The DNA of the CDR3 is TGTGCCAGCAGTTTAGCGATCCGGGGGGGCGGCGAGCAGTACTTC. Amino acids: CASSLAIRGGGEQYF.

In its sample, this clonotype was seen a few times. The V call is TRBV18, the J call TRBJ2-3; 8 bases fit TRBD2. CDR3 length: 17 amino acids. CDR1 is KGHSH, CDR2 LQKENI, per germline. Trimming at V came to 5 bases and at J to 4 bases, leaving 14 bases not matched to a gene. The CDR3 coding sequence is TGTGCCAGCTCAGTCCGTAGCGGGACGCGGTCGGCAGATACGCAGTATTTT. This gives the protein CASSVRSGTRSADTQYF.